These T cell receptor beta chains were read from a single sample in a study of immune evolution from preneoplasia to lung adenocarcinoma. Produced via immunoSEQ multiplex PCR; TCRdb's table is partial and in-frame only. The sample comprises about 9,600 clones, 75% to 90% of which are singletons, and 4.5% to 6% rests with the top ten. The sequenced sample consisted of FFPE minimally invasive lung adenocarcinoma tissue. The receptors originated from a person aged 65 to 85 with lung adenocarcinoma. The CDR3 runs from the conserved cysteine through the conserved F or W. The order of the fields is CDR3 DNA, CDR3 protein, J gene, clone size, D gene, V gene. A D gene is named only where the DNA matches it firmly. Clone size, where shown, is once, few, many, or a class for clones that have expanded.

TGTGCCAGCAGCTTGAGACAGGGGGCAGAGACCCAGTACTTC CASSLRQGAETQYF TRBJ2-5 - TRBD1 TRBV5-6
TGTGCCAGCAGCTTACAGGGGGAGAACACTGAAGCTTTCTTT CASSLQGENTEAFF TRBJ1-1 - TRBD1 TRBV7-3
TGCGCCAGCAGCCAAGATTTGATGGGGCGACGGGGCAATCAGCCCCAGCATTTT CASSQDLMGRRGNQPQHF TRBJ1-5 - - TRBV4-1
TGTGCCAGCAGCCAAACATTCCATCACTCTGGGGCCAACGTCCTGACTTTC CASSQTFHHSGANVLTF TRBJ2-6 - - TRBV27
TGTGCCAGCAGCCCAGGGGCGAAGTATGAAAAACTGTTTTTT CASSPGAKYEKLFF TRBJ1-4 - - TRBV7-6
TGTGCCAGCAGTCAGGGTATCCAATCTACCTACGAGCAGTACTTC CASSQGIQSTYEQYF TRBJ2-7 - - TRBV28
TGTGCCGGGGGATTCTCCTATAATTCACCCCTCCACTTT CAGGFSYNSPLHF TRBJ1-6 - - TRBV28
TGCGCCAGCAGCCGGGGAGGTAGCGGGGGGGATGAGCAGTTCTTC CASSRGGSGGDEQFF TRBJ2-1 - TRBD2 TRBV5-1
TGTGCCAGCAGTTTAGGGTACTCTGGAAACACCATATATTTT CASSLGYSGNTIYF TRBJ1-3 - - TRBV28
TGTGCCAGCAGCTTCGTGGAGGGAAACACTGAAGCTTTCTTT CASSFVEGNTEAFF TRBJ1-1 - - TRBV7-9
TGTGCCAGCAGCCGAGGATTAGCGGGGATTAGCACAGATACGCAGTATTTT CASSRGLAGISTDTQYF TRBJ2-3 - TRBD2 TRBV14
TGTGCCAGCAGCGTAGAGGGAATGGCCACTGAAGCTTTCTTT CASSVEGMATEAFF TRBJ1-1 - - TRBV9
TGTGCCAGCAGTGAACAAGGGGGACAACAAAGGGCGTCGTACTTC CASSEQGGQQRASYF TRBJ2-4 once - TRBV2
TGTGCCAGCAGTTACCGAAGGACCGTCTTCGAGCAGTACTTC CASSYRRTVFEQYF TRBJ2-7 - - TRBV5-6
TGTGCCAGCAGTTTTAGGCAGGGGGGTTATTACGAGCAGTACTTC CASSFRQGGYYEQYF TRBJ2-7 - - TRBV27
TGTGCCAGCAGCTCTTACCACGGCAATCAGCCCCAGCATTTT CASSSYHGNQPQHF TRBJ1-5 - - TRBV7-8
TGTGCCAGCAGTTACTCTGAGGGTCGTGATGGCTACACCTTC CASSYSEGRDGYTF TRBJ1-2 - - TRBV6-5
TGTGCCAGCAGCAGCCGGGGACAGGGGAATGAGCAGTTCTTC CASSSRGQGNEQFF TRBJ2-1 - TRBD1 TRBV11-1
TGTGCCATCAGGGACGGGGAATCTTACGAGCAGTACTTC CAIRDGESYEQYF TRBJ2-7 few - TRBV7-9
TGTGCCAGCAGAAAAGTACAGGGTAGCAATCAGCCCCAGCATTTT CASRKVQGSNQPQHF TRBJ1-5 - - TRBV28
TGTGCCAGCAGCTTAGAGGCCTTTCGAGGGACCCAGTACTTC CASSLEAFRGTQYF TRBJ2-5 - - TRBV7-2
TGCGCCAGCAGCTTGGAAGGAGTCTATGGCTACACCTTC CASSLEGVYGYTF TRBJ1-2 - - TRBV5-1
TGTGCCAGTAGGCGAGGGACAGCTAACTATGGCTACACCTTC CASRRGTANYGYTF TRBJ1-2 - TRBD1 TRBV19
TGTGCCAGCAGAAAGGGCGCCAACCCCAGCACAGATACGCAGTATTTT CASRKGANPSTDTQYF TRBJ2-3 - - TRBV2
TGCGCCAGCAGCCAAGAGCGGGGACGCTCCTACGAGCAGTACTTC CASSQERGRSYEQYF TRBJ2-7 - - TRBV4-1
TGTGCCAGCAGCGGCCCCCAGGGGGCTGGAAACACCATATATTTT CASSGPQGAGNTIYF TRBJ1-3 once TRBD1 TRBV14
TGCGCCAGCAGGGCCGGGGGAAGTAGATACGAGCAGTACTTC CASRAGGSRYEQYF TRBJ2-7 - - TRBV10-2
TGTGCCAGCAGCCTCGGACAGTATAGCAATCAGCCCCAGCATTTT CASSLGQYSNQPQHF TRBJ1-5 - - TRBV6-5
TGTGCCAGCAGCACCCGGACAGGGGGAGACTCCGGGGAGCTGTTTTTT CASSTRTGGDSGELFF TRBJ2-2 - TRBD1 TRBV9
TGCAGTGCTAGAGTTCATGGCTACACCTTC CSARVHGYTF TRBJ1-2 - - TRBV20-1
TGCAGTGCTGATCGTCAGGCCGAGCAGTACTTC CSADRQAEQYF TRBJ2-7 - - TRBV20-1
TGTGCCAGCAGTTCCGGGTTTGCGGCAACCTACGAGCAGTACTTC CASSSGFAATYEQYF TRBJ2-7 - - TRBV28
TGCGCCAGCAGGGATTACAGGGGTGGTACTGAAGCTTTCTTT CASRDYRGGTEAFF TRBJ1-1 - TRBD1 TRBV5-1
TGCGCCAGCAGCCGCAAGGGACAGGGAGTGGAGACCCAGTACTTC CASSRKGQGVETQYF TRBJ2-5 - TRBD1 TRBV4-1
TGTGCCAGCAGTGAATCTCGACAGGGGATGGCTTCACCCCTCCACTTT CASSESRQGMASPLHF TRBJ1-6 few TRBD1 TRBV25-1
TGTGCCAGCAGCTTGGCTAGCGACTCCTACAATGAGCAGTTCTTC CASSLASDSYNEQFF TRBJ2-1 - - TRBV5-4
TGTGCCAGCAGCTTGACAGGGATTCTCGCTGAAGCTTTCTTT CASSLTGILAEAFF TRBJ1-1 - - TRBV5-5
TGCAGTGTGGCTAGCGAGAATGAGCAGTTCTTC CSVASENEQFF TRBJ2-1 - - TRBV20-1
TGTGCCAGCAGTTCCCCCAGTATGACGATCAATGAGCAGTTCTTC CASSSPSMTINEQFF TRBJ2-1 once - TRBV28
TGTGCCAGCAGAGGAGCCTCCTACAATGAGCAGTTCTTC CASRGASYNEQFF TRBJ2-1 once - TRBV6-6
TGTGCCAGCAGCCAACCCGGGGGAGGGGTAGACACTGAAGCTTTCTTT CASSQPGGGVDTEAFF TRBJ1-1 - - TRBV4-2
TGTGCCAGCAGAAGTAGGGTTGGAGAGACCCAGTACTTC CASRSRVGETQYF TRBJ2-5 - - TRBV7-8
TGTGCCAGCAGGGCCGTCTATAGCAATCAGCCCCAGCATTTT CASRAVYSNQPQHF TRBJ1-5 once - TRBV28
TGTGCCAGCAGTTTACCCCGGGACGCTGGCGGGGTCCGGGATACGCAGTATTTT CASSLPRDAGGVRDTQYF TRBJ2-3 - - TRBV28
TGTGCCAGCAGCTACGGACGGTCAAATTCACCCCTCCACTTT CASSYGRSNSPLHF TRBJ1-6 - - TRBV7-9
TGCGCCAGCAGTCAGACAGGGGAGAGAGGCTCTGGAAACACCATATATTTT CASSQTGERGSGNTIYF TRBJ1-3 - TRBD1 TRBV23-1
TGTGCCAGCAGTTTATCGACAGGTAACACTGAAGCTTTCTTT CASSLSTGNTEAFF TRBJ1-1 - - TRBV27
TGCGCCAGCAGCTCGGAGCGGGGCTACAATGAGCAGTTCTTC CASSSERGYNEQFF TRBJ2-1 few TRBD2 TRBV10-1
TGTGCCAGCAGTTACTCGCGACGGGGGACTGAAGCTTTCTTT CASSYSRRGTEAFF TRBJ1-1 - - TRBV6-5
TGTGCCAGAAGCTTGGAAGGACAGGGTGGTGAAAAACTGTTTTTT CARSLEGQGGEKLFF TRBJ1-4 once TRBD1 TRBV5-3
TGTGCCATCAGTGAGTCGAAGGGGGGATACAATGAGCAGTTCTTC CAISESKGGYNEQFF TRBJ2-1 - - TRBV10-3
TGCGCCAGCAGCTTGGGGACAGGGGATAAGTCACCCCTCCACTTT CASSLGTGDKSPLHF TRBJ1-6 - TRBD1 TRBV5-1
TGTGCCAGTAGCGAGGGACTAGCTCTTTCCTACAATGAGCAGTTCTTC CASSEGLALSYNEQFF TRBJ2-1 - TRBD2 TRBV19
TGCGCCAGCAGCTCGTCGGGGGGCTCGGGTCAGCCCCAGCATTTT CASSSSGGSGQPQHF TRBJ1-5 - - TRBV5-1
TGTGCCAGCACCGTTGAGGGGATTAACACTGAAGCTTTCTTT CASTVEGINTEAFF TRBJ1-1 - - TRBV6-1